The entry that follows covers one TCR beta chain sequence. No antigen is known for it. The data originate from a study of cytomegalovirus exposure and HLA in healthy donors. Study-wide results and limits: Later on, analysis showed that most CMV-associated TCR beta chains appeared to be HLA-restricted. It has been reported that TCR beta sequences accurately predicted the HLA-A and HLA-B alleles of most subjects. In vitro work confirmed that a few CMV-associated chains recognize CMV antigens.

This PCR relied on a set of 60 Vbeta primers and 13 Jbeta primers. Method: immunoSEQ multiplex PCR; TCRdb's copy keeps in-frame clones and lacks some. The sample shows around 150,000 clones, 70% to 80% of them seen only once. Trimming took off 5 bases at V and 6 bases at J, with 16 bases between the two ends. Germline V gene sequence: CDR1 MNHEY, CDR2 SVGAGI. The CDR3 extends over 14 amino acids. The chain combines TRBV6-5 with TRBJ1-1; D might be TRBD1 (6 bases). Material: PBMCs. This clonotype originated in a man between 18 and 29 years old in good health and CMV-seropositive. Written as DNA, the CDR3 is TGTGCCAGCAGTGCGGGGGGGGCGGGCGCTGAAGCTTTCTTT. The encoded protein is CASSAGGAGAEAFF.